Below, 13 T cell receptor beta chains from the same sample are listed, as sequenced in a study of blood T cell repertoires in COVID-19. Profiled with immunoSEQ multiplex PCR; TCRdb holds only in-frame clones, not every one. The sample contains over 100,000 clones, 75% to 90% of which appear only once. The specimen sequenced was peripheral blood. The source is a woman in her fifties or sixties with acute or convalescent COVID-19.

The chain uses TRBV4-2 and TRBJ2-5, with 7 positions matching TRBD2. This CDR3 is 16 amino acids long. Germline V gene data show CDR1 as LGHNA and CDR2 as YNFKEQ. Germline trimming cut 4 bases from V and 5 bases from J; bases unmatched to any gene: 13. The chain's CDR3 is CASSLQERVGGETQYF. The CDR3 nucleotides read TGTGCCAGCAGCCTCCAAGAGAGGGTCGGGGGGGAGACCCAGTACTTC.

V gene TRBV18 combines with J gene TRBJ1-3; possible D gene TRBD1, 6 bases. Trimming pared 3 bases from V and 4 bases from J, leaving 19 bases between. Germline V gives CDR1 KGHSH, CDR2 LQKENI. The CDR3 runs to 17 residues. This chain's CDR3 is CASSPPKQGFFGNTIYF. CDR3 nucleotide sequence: TGTGCCAGCTCACCGCCTAAACAGGGATTTTTCGGAAACACCATATATTTT.

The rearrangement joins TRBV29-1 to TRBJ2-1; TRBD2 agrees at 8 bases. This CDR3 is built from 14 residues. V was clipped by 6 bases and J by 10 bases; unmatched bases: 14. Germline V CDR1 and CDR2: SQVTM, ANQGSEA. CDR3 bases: TGCAGCGTCCAGATCCGGGGGGGCTATGGCGAGCAGTTCTTC. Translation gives CSVQIRGGYGEQFF.

CDR3 amino acids: CASSGTGSSLGEQYF. The CDR3 coding sequence is TGTGCCAGCAGCGGAACAGGGTCGTCCCTGGGCGAGCAGTACTTC. V is TRBV2 and J is TRBJ2-7, with a possible D match to TRBD1 (6 bases). Germline assignment: CDR1 SNHLY and CDR2 FYNNEI. The CDR3 length is 15 residues. Trimming took off 6 bases at V and 6 bases at J, with 21 bases between the two ends. Full variable domain (rest looked up from reference TRBV2 and TRBJ2-7): EPEVTQTPSHQVTQMGQEVILRCVPISNHLYFYWYRQILGQKVEFLVSFYNNEISEKSEIFDDQFSVERPDGSNFTLKIRSTKLEDSAMYFCASSGTGSSLGEQYFGPGTRLTVT.

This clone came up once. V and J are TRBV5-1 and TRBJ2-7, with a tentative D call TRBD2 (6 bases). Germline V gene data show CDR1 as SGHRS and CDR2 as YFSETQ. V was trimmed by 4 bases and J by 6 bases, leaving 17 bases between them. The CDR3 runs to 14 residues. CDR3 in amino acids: CASSGGTQGGEQYF. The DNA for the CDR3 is TGCGCCAGCAGCGGAGGGACGCAGGGAGGCGAGCAGTACTTC.

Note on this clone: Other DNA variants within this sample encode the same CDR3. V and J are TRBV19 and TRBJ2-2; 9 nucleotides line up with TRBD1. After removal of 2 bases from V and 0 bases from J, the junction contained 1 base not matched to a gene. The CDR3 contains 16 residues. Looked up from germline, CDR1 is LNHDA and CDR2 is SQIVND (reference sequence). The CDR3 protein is CASSIRQGANTGELFF. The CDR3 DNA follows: TGTGCCAGTAGTATAAGACAGGGGGCGAACACCGGGGAGCTGTTTTTT.

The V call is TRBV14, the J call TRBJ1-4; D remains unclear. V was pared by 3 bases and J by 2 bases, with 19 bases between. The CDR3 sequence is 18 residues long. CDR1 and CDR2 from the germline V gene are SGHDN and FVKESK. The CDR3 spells CASSQPRARSWTNEKLFF. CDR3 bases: TGTGCCAGCAGCCAGCCGAGGGCCAGGTCATGGACTAATGAAAAACTGTTTTTT. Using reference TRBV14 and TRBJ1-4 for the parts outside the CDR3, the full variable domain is EAGVTQFPSHSVIEKGQTVTLRCDPISGHDNLYWYRRVMGKEIKFLLHFVKESKQDESGMPNNRFLAERTGGTYSTLKVQPAELEDSGVYFCASSQPRARSWTNEKLFFGSGTQLSVL.

DNA of the CDR3: TGCAGTGCTAGAGAGAGCTATGGCTACACCTTC. It encodes CSARESYGYTF. The rearrangement joins TRBV20-1 to TRBJ1-2; D unresolved. This CDR3 spans 11 amino acids. Trimming took off 0 bases at V and 4 bases at J, with 3 bases between the two ends. Germline CDR1 DFQATT, CDR2 SNEGSKA (reference sequence).

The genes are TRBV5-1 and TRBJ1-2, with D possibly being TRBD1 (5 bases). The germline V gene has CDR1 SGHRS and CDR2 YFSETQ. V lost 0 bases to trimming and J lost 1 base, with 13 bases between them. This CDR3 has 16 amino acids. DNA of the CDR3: TGCGCCAGCAGCTTGGGGCTGACAGTGATTAACTATGGCTACACCTTC. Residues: CASSLGLTVINYGYTF.

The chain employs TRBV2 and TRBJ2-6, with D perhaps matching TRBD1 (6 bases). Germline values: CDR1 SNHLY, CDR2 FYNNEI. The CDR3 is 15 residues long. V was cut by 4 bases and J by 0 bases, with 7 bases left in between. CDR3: CASSADSSGANVLTF. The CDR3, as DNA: TGTGCCAGCAGTGCGGACAGCTCTGGGGCCAACGTCCTGACTTTC.

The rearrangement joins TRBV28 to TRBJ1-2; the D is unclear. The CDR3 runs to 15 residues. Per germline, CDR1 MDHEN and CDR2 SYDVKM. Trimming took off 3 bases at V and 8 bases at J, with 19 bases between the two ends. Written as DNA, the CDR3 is TGTGCCAGCAGTTTGGTTGAGGGCCGCGCTCAGGGCTACACCTTC. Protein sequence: CASSLVEGRAQGYTF.

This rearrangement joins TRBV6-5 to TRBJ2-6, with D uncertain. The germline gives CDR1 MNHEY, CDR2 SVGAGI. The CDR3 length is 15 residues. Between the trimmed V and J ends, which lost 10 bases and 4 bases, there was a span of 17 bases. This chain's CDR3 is CATKMTFPGANVLTF. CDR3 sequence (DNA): TGTGCCACCAAAATGACTTTCCCCGGGGCCAACGTCCTGACTTTC.

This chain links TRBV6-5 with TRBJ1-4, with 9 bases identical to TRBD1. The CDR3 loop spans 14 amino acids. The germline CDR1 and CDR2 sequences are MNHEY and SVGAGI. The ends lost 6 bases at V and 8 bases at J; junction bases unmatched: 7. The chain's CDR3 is CASRTGGVGEKLFF. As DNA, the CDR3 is TGTGCCAGCAGAACAGGGGGCGTAGGGGAAAAACTGTTTTTT.